This TCR beta chain was captured in a study of glioma-infiltrating T cells after dendritic cell vaccination. Study summary: Patients received three intradermal dendritic cell vaccine injections at biweekly intervals.

Time point reported: after dendritic cell vaccination, including at tumor progression/relapse. All glioblastoma patients lacked an isocitrate dehydrogenase mutation. The primer mix had 60 V beta and 13 J beta primers. Libraries were prepared by immunoSEQ multiplex PCR; TCRdb keeps only in-frame clonotypes and omits some of them. This table holds about 65,000 clones, more than 75% found once. CDR3 length: 14 amino acids. CDR1 is SGDLS and CDR2 is YYNGEE in the germline V gene. Trimming took 4 bases from V and 3 from J; bases not matched to a gene: 4. The TCR was taken from a human donor with glioblastoma. Specimen: blood, collected after dendritic cell vaccination. The chain joins TRBV9 to TRBJ1-2; TRBD1 aligns across 9 bases. CDR3 DNA: TGTGCCAGCAGCTACCGGACAGGGGACTATGGCTACACCTTC. Protein product: CASSYRTGDYGYTF.